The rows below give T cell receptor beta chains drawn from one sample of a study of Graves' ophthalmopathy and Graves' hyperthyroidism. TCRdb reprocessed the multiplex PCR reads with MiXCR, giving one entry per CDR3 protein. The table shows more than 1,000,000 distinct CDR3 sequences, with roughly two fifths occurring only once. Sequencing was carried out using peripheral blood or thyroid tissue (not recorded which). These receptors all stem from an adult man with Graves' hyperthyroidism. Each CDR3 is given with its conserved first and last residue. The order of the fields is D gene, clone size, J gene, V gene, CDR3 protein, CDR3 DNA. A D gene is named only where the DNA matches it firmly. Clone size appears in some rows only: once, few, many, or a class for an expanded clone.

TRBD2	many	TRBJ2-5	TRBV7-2	CASSLTSGRWETQYF	TGTGCCAGCAGCTTGACTAGCGGGAGATGGGAGACCCAGTACTTC
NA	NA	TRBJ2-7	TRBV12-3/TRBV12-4	CASSSNTEGGRQYF	TGTGCCAGCAGTTCAAACACCGAGGGGGGTCGGCAGTACTTC
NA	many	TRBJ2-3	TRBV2	CASSEGWGDTQYF	TGTGCCAGCAGTGAAGGGTGGGGAGATACGCAGTATTTT
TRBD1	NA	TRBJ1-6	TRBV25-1	CASVSTGGSYNSPLHF	TGTGCCAGCGTTTCGACAGGGGGCTCCTATAATTCACCCCTCCACTTT
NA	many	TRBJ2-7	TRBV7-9	CASSLGVGGAYEQYF	TGTGCCAGCAGCTTAGGGGTTGGCGGAGCCTACGAGCAGTACTTC
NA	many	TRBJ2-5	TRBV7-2	CASSLAVRQTQYF	TGTGCCAGCAGCTTAGCTGTCCGGCAGACCCAGTACTTC
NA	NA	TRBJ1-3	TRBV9	CASSVLSGNTIYF	TGTGCCAGCAGCGTTCTCTCTGGAAACACCATATATTTT
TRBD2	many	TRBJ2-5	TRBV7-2	CASSRTSGNQETQYF	TGTGCCAGCAGTCGGACTAGCGGCAACCAAGAGACCCAGTACTTC
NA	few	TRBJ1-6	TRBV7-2	CASSLNPLGLVGYSPLHF	TGTGCCAGCAGCTTGAACCCCCTAGGACTAGTTGGGTATTCACCCCTCCACTTT
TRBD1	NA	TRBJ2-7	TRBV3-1	CASSQVPQGASRPYEQYF	TGTGCCAGCAGCCAAGTCCCGCAGGGGGCCTCTAGACCCTACGAGCAGTACTTC
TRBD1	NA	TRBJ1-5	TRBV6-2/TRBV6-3	CASSKQQGGNQPQHF	TGTGCCAGCAGTAAACAACAGGGGGGCAATCAGCCCCAGCATTTT
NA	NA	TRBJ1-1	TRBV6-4	CASSSTFMNTEAFF	TGTGCCAGCAGCTCGACATTCATGAACACTGAAGCTTTCTTT
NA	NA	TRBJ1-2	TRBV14	CAWTTGGRTIYGYTF	TGTGCCTGGACTACGGGGGGCAGAACGATCTATGGCTACACCTTC
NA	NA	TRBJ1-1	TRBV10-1	CASSESGSGEAFF	TGCGCCAGCAGTGAGTCAGGGTCTGGTGAAGCTTTCTTT
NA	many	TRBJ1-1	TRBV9	CASNTGSGSEAFF	TGTGCCAGCAATACAGGGTCCGGCTCCGAAGCTTTCTTT
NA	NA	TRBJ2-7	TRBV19	CASSIDSEYEQYF	TGTGCCAGCAGTATCGACTCGGAGTACGAGCAGTACTTC
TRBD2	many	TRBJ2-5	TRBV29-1	CSVVYSGGIQETQYF	TGCAGCGTTGTGTACAGCGGGGGGATTCAAGAGACCCAGTACTTC
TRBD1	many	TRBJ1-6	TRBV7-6	CASSSGTEHSPLHF	TGTGCCAGCAGCTCCGGGACAGAACATTCACCCCTCCACTTT
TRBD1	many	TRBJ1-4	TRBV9	CASSDSGTGDRKLFF	TGTGCCAGCAGCGATTCCGGGACAGGGGACCGAAAACTGTTTTTT
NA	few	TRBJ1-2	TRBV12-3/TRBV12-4	CASSQGPRPVLLGYTF	TGTGCCAGCAGTCAGGGGCCCCGACCGGTTTTACTTGGCTACACCTTC
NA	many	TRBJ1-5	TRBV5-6	CASGFGGLSNQPQHF	TGTGCCAGCGGTTTCGGGGGACTTAGCAATCAGCCCCAGCATTTT
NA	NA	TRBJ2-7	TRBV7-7	CASSSTAGTQPYEQYF	TGTGCCAGCAGCTCAACAGCCGGGACTCAACCCTACGAGCAGTACTTC
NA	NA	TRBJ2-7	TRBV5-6	CASSRRIEPGRGYEQYF	TGTGCCAGCAGCCGGAGGATCGAACCGGGACGGGGCTACGAGCAGTACTTC
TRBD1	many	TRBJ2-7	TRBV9	CASGTDNYEQYF	TGTGCCAGCGGGACAGACAATTACGAGCAGTACTTC
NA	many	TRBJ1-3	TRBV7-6	CASSQQGANTIYF	TGTGCCAGCAGCCAACAGGGCGCAAACACCATATATTTT
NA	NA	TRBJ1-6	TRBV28	CASAEDRVGSPLHF	TGTGCCAGCGCCGAGGATAGGGTTGGTTCACCCCTCCACTTT
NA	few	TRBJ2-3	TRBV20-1	CSGGRYRDTQYF	TGCAGCGGTGGCAGATATCGTGATACGCAGTATTTT
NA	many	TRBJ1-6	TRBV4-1	CASSLQIPNSPLHF	TGCGCCAGCAGCCTACAAATCCCGAATTCACCCCTCCACTTT
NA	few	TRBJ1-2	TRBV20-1	CSAQGNGYTF	TGCAGTGCCCAGGGGAATGGCTACACCTTC
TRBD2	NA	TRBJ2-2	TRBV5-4	CASSDRTSGANTGELFF	TGTGCCAGCAGCGACAGGACTAGCGGGGCGAACACCGGGGAGCTGTTTTTT
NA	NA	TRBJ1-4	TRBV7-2	CASSLDRNPTEKLFF	TGTGCCAGCAGCTTAGACCGGAACCCAACGGAAAAACTGTTTTTT
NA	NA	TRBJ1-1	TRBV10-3	CAISDVAGNTEAFF	TGTGCCATCAGTGATGTAGCGGGGAACACTGAAGCTTTCTTT
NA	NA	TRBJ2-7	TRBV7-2	CASSYRPGRTEAYEQYF	TGTGCCAGCAGTTACCGGCCGGGTAGGACCGAAGCCTACGAGCAGTACTTC
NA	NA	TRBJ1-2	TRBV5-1	CASSTSTGIIYGYTF	TGCGCCAGCAGTACCTCCACAGGAATCATCTATGGCTACACCTTC
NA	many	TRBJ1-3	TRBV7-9	CASSFGRTASGNTIYF	TGTGCCAGCAGCTTCGGCCGGACAGCCTCTGGAAACACCATATATTTT
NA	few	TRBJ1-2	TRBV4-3	CASSQDWTRGSYGYTF	TGCGCCAGCAGCCAAGATTGGACTAGGGGATCCTATGGCTACACCTTC
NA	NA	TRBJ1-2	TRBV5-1	CASRETGAYGYTF	TGCGCCAGCAGGGAGACAGGAGCCTATGGCTACACCTTC
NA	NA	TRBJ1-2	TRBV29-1	CSVGRTSGYTF	TGCAGCGTTGGAAGGACTAGCGGCTACACCTTC
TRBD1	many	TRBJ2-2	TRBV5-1	CASSLEGTGNTGELFF	TGCGCCAGCAGCTTGGAAGGGACAGGGAACACCGGGGAGCTGTTTTTT
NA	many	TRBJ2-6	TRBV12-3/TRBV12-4	CASRWGVSGANVLTF	TGTGCCAGCAGGTGGGGGGTATCTGGGGCCAACGTCCTGACTTTC
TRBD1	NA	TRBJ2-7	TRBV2	CASSGGQGNEQYF	TGTGCCAGCAGTGGGGGACAGGGTAACGAGCAGTACTTC
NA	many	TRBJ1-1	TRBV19	CASSPYTIFDEAFF	TGTGCCAGTAGTCCTTACACAATATTTGATGAAGCTTTCTTT
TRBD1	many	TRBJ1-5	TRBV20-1	CSASLGTGEGQPQHF	TGCAGTGCTAGCCTCGGGACAGGGGAAGGGCAGCCCCAGCATTTT
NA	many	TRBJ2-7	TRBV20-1	CSARWDGAYEQYF	TGCAGTGCCCGGTGGGACGGAGCCTACGAGCAGTACTTC
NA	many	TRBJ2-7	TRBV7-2	CASSPRPGSTYEQYF	TGTGCCAGCAGCCCCCGACCCGGGAGCACCTACGAGCAGTACTTC
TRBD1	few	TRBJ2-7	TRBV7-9	CASINRDRNYEQYF	TGTGCCAGCATTAACCGGGACAGGAACTACGAGCAGTACTTC
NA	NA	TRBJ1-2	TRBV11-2	CASSLALQDYGYTF	TGTGCCAGCAGCTTGGCGTTACAGGACTATGGCTACACCTTC
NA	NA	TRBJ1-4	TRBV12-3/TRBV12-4	CATGRVPNEKLFF	TGTGCCACGGGGCGGGTTCCTAATGAAAAACTGTTTTTT
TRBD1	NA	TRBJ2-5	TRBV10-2	CASSEPTGGETQYF	TGCGCCAGCAGTGAGCCGACAGGGGGAGAGACCCAGTACTTC
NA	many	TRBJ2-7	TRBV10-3	CAIRGTGAYEQYF	TGTGCCATCAGAGGGACGGGAGCCTACGAGCAGTACTTC
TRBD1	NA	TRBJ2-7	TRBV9	CASSVGRRDSRYEQYF	TGTGCCAGCAGCGTTGGTCGTCGGGACAGTAGGTACGAGCAGTACTTC
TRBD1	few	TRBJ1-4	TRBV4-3	CASSQGGTGEKLFF	TGCGCCAGCAGCCAAGGCGGGACAGGTGAAAAACTGTTTTTT
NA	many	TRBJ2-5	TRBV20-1	CSGQGPGTQYF	TGCAGTGGTCAGGGGCCAGGGACCCAGTACTTC
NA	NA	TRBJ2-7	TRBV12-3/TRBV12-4	CASSFSGESEQYF	TGTGCCAGCAGTTTTTCAGGGGAATCCGAGCAGTACTTC
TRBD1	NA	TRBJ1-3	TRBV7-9	CASSHPWRGRSSGNTIYF	TGTGCCAGCAGCCATCCCTGGAGGGGGCGGTCCAGTGGAAACACCATATATTTT
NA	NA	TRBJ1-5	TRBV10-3	CAISSDTGPQHF	TGTGCCATCAGTTCGGATACGGGGCCCCAGCATTTT
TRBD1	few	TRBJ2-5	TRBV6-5	CASSYYRGKETQYF	TGTGCCAGCAGTTATTACAGGGGGAAAGAGACCCAGTACTTC